This entry features one TCR beta chain sequence. Its antigen remains unidentified. The data originate from a study of cytomegalovirus exposure and HLA in healthy donors. Findings and caveats of the study: Follow-up analysis later connected one missense variant in DCLRE1C with trimming of TCR beta V- and J-genes. With high specificity and sensitivity, the classifier reportedly diagnosed cytomegalovirus status. Researchers catalogued roughly 170 TCR beta chains as cytomegalovirus-associated.

In the PCR, 60 Vbeta and 13 Jbeta primers were used. TCRdb's copy holds only in-frame clones and misses some; the assay was immunoSEQ multiplex PCR. This sample has some 110,000 clones; about three quarters occur once, and the top ten carry roughly 13%. With 2 bases removed from V and 8 bases from J, the gap between germline ends came to 8 bases. Germline CDR1 MNHEY, CDR2 SMNVEV (reference sequence). The CDR3 runs to 12 residues. The specimen was PBMCs. The chain recombines TRBV27 with TRBJ2-3, with a tentative D call TRBD2 (5 bases). This clonotype was sampled from a woman in her fifties or sixties in good health and CMV-seropositive. The CDR3 sequence: CASSLARGTQYF. As DNA, the CDR3 is TGTGCCAGCAGTTTAGCTCGGGGTACGCAGTATTTT.